The following is a T cell receptor beta chain sequence with its context. The antigen remains undetermined. The PCR contained 60 Vbeta and 13 Jbeta primers. The assay was immunoSEQ multiplex PCR, and TCRdb's table has in-frame clones only and misses some. The data hold around 140,000 clones, with about 75% observed a single time. This sample stems from a study of cytomegalovirus exposure and HLA in healthy donors. Findings and limits, study-wide: With DRB1 most and HLA-C fewest, TCR association rates differed between HLA loci in a later analysis. The authors listed 150 or so TCR beta chains as cytomegalovirus-associated. The likely explanation for a cluster of highly shared sequence variants was sequencing artifact.

Sequenced sample: PBMCs. The TCR originated in a man aged 40-49 years in good health and CMV-seronegative.

CDR3 coding DNA: TGCGCCAGCAGCCACCGTATAGCGGGGAGAACAGATACGCAGTATTTT. Residues: CASSHRIAGRTDTQYF. This chain uses TRBV4-3 with TRBJ2-3; TRBD2 matches 8 bases. The length of the CDR3 is 16 residues. Germline CDR1 reads LGHNA; CDR2 reads YSLEER. After removal of 3 bases from V and 3 bases from J, the junction contained 8 bases not matched to a gene.